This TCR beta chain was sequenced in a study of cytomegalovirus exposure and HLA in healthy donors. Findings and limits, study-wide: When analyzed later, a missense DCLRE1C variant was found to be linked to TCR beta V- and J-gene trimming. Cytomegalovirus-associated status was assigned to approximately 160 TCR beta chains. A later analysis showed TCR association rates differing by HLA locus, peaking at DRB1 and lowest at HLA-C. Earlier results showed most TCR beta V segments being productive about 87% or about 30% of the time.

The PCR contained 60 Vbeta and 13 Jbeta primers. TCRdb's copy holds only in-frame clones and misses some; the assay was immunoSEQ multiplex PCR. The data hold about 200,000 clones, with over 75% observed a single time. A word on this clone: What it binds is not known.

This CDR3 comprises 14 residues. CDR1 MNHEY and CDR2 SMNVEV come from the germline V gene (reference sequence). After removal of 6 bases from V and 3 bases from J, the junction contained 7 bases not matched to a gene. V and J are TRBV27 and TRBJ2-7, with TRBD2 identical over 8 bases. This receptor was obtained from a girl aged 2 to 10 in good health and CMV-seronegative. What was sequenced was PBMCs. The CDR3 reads CASSISGGGYEQYF. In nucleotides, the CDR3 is TGTGCCAGCAGCATCAGCGGGGGCGGCTACGAGCAGTACTTC.